A selection of T cell receptor beta chains follows, all from one sample in a study of identical twins. TCRdb re-analysed the 5' RACE reads in MiXCR, keeping a single row per CDR3 protein. The profile shows about 1.7 million distinct CDR3 sequences, about 32% of them singletons. Specimen: cord blood. Source of these receptors: a newborn girl in good health. The CDR3 runs from the conserved cysteine through the conserved F or W. Fields, in order: J gene, V gene, CDR3 protein.

J: TRBJ2-7
V: TRBV5-1
CDR3: CANSSAYEQYF

J: TRBJ1-4
V: TRBV14
CDR3: CASSQYTGGGKLFF

J: TRBJ2-3
V: TRBV12-5
CDR3: CASGFVPPLAGPQLHTDTQYF

J: TRBJ1-5
V: TRBV21-1
CDR3: CASSNSGTGAQEEPQHF

J: TRBJ1-2
V: TRBV28
CDR3: CASSFPDRGCGYTF

J: TRBJ2-1
V: TRBV27
CDR3: CASSLSIRVRARNNEQFF

J: TRBJ2-1
V: TRBV10-3
CDR3: CAISGDFSSYNEQFF

J: TRBJ2-5
V: TRBV20-1
CDR3: CSARPPGQGVHGQYF

J: TRBJ1-2
V: TRBV28
CDR3: CASVRREDYGYTF

J: TRBJ2-1
V: TRBV28
CDR3: CASSSPRSGGSGEQFF

J: TRBJ2-3
V: TRBV12-3/TRBV12-4
CDR3: CASSAFGTSGTDTQYF

J: TRBJ2-2
V: TRBV2
CDR3: CASGTGGTGELFF

J: TRBJ2-7
V: TRBV3-1
CDR3: CASSQGGSADEQYF

J: TRBJ1-2
V: TRBV20-1
CDR3: CSASFQGGNYGYTF

J: TRBJ2-7
V: TRBV20-1
CDR3: CSAAPTYEQYF

J: TRBJ2-1
V: TRBV24-1
CDR3: CATSSSAYNEQFF

J: TRBJ2-1
V: TRBV6-1
CDR3: CASRASGRGEQFF

J: TRBJ2-1
V: TRBV12-3/TRBV12-4
CDR3: CASSLVVGTGGIGNEQFF

J: TRBJ2-4
V: TRBV13
CDR3: CASSFGLLRGEQYF

J: TRBJ1-2
V: TRBV6-1
CDR3: CASRVSLDGYTF

J: TRBJ2-5
V: TRBV10-3
CDR3: CAIRGPGLEETQYF

J: TRBJ2-1
V: TRBV25-1
CDR3: CASSEYMGNEQFF

J: TRBJ2-7
V: TRBV7-2
CDR3: CASSLGLRQTSGEQYF

J: TRBJ1-5
V: TRBV29-1
CDR3: CSVPTRGPNQPQHF

J: TRBJ1-6
V: TRBV7-2
CDR3: CASSFFRPGQDNSPLHF

J: TRBJ2-7
V: TRBV5-1
CDR3: CASRYRAVSSYEQYF

J: TRBJ2-7
V: TRBV5-1
CDR3: CASSTGQGGEQYF

J: TRBJ1-5
V: TRBV20-1
CDR3: CSAGGQRDQPQHF

J: TRBJ1-1
V: TRBV5-6
CDR3: CASSFRRSNTEAFF

J: TRBJ1-1
V: TRBV5-1
CDR3: CASSLGSLLEAFF

J: TRBJ2-7
V: TRBV10-3
CDR3: CAISESNEQYF

J: TRBJ1-2
V: TRBV6-5
CDR3: CASSYSSPGIYGYTF

J: TRBJ1-1
V: TRBV10-3
CDR3: CAIGGGENTEAFF

J: TRBJ2-4
V: TRBV20-1
CDR3: CSASGTLAKNIQYF

J: -
V: TRBV6-5
CDR3: CASSRQGRSSYNEQYF

J: TRBJ1-2
V: TRBV20-1
CDR3: CSARAKVYGYTF

J: TRBJ2-1
V: TRBV15
CDR3: CATSREPGRGNEQFF

J: TRBJ1-5
V: TRBV20-1
CDR3: CSARAGQGAYQPQHF

J: TRBJ1-1
V: TRBV6-1
CDR3: CANSITGNTEAFF